This T cell receptor (beta chain) originates from a study of T cell clonality in common variable immunodeficiency. This CDR3 is 14 amino acids long. Germline CDR1 reads KGHSH; CDR2 reads LQKENI. V was shortened by 1 base and J by 2 bases, with 5 bases between the two germline ends. This clone was counted at least ten times. Its specificity is unknown. The DNA ends 3 residues before the CDR3 does, and the rest of the CDR3 is filled in from the germline J gene. General study points: In common variable immunodeficiency, TCR beta chains reportedly carried fewer deletions and N-nucleotide insertions.

Control and CVID samples contributed equal amounts of genomic DNA. Profiling relied on immunoSEQ multiplex PCR, and the TCRdb table lists in-frame clones only, not all of them. There are just over 15,000 clones in the sample, none observed a single time. Sequenced input: peripheral blood mononuclear cells. The rearrangement uses TRBV18 and TRBJ2-2; no clear D. The sequence was collected from a human donor with common variable immunodeficiency. The sequenced part of the CDR3 DNA is TGTGCCAGCTCACCACTTTCAAACACCGGGGAG. It is translated as CASSPLSNTGE. Given in full, the CDR3 is CASSPLSNTGELFF.